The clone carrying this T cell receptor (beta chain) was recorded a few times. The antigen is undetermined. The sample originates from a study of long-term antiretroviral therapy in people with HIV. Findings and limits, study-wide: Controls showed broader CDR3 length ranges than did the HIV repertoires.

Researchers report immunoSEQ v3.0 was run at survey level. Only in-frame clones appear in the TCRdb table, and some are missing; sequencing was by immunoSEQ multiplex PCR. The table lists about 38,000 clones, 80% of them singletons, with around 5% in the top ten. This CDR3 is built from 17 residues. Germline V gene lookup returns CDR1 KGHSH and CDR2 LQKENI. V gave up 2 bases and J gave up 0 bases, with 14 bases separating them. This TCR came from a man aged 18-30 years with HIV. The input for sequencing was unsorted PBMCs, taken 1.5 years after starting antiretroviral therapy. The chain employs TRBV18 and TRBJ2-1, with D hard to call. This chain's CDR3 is CASSPEEGTHSYNEQFF. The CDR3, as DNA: TGTGCCAGCTCACCAGAGGAAGGAACCCACTCCTACAATGAGCAGTTCTTC. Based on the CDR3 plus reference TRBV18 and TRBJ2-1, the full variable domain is NAGVMQNPRHLVRRRGQEARLRCSPMKGHSHVYWYRQLPEEGLKFMVYLQKENIIDESGMPKERFSAEFPKEGPSILRIQQVVRGDSAAYFCASSPEEGTHSYNEQFFGPGTRLTVL.